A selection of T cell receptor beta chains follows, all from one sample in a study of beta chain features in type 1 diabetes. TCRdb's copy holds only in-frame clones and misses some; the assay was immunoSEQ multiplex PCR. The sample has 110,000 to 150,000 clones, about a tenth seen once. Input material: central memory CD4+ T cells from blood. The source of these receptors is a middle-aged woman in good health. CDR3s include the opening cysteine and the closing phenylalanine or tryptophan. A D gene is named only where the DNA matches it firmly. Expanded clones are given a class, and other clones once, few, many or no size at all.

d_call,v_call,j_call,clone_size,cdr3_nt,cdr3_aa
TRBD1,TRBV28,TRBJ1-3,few,TGTGCCAGCAAGGAGACAGGGGATGGAAACACCATATATTTT,CASKETGDGNTIYF
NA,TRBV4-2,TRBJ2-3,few,TGTGCCAGCAGCCAATCGTTAGATACGCAGTATTTT,CASSQSLDTQYF
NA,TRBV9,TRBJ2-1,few,TGTGCCAGCAGCCGTATACCGACTGGCTCCTACAATGAGCAGTTCTTC,CASSRIPTGSYNEQFF
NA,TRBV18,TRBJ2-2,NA,TGTGCCAGCTCACGGATTCAGGGTTACACCGGGGAGCTGTTTTTT,CASSRIQGYTGELFF
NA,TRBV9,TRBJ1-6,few,TGTGCCAGCAGCGCCGGAGAGCGGTCACCCCTCCACTTT,CASSAGERSPLHF
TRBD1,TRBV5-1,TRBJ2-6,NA,TGCGCCTCCCCGGGACAGGAGAGCTCTGGGGCCAACGTCCTGACTTTC,CASPGQESSGANVLTF
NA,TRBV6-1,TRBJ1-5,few,TGTGCCAGCAGTGAATCGGGGGGCGATCAGCCCCAGCATTTT,CASSESGGDQPQHF
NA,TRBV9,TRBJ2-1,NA,TGTGCCAGCAGCCGTGGCGGTATAGGAAACAATGAGCAGTTCTTC,CASSRGGIGNNEQFF
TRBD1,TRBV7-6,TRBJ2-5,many,TGTGCCAGCAGCTCAGGGACAGACCAAGAGACCCAGTACTTC,CASSSGTDQETQYF
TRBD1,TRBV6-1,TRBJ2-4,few,TGTGCCAGCAGTTCTGGACAGGGTAACATTCAGTACTTC,CASSSGQGNIQYF
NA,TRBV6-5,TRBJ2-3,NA,TGTGCCAGCAGGTTAGCTGGTTCTAGCACAGATACGCAGTATTTT,CASRLAGSSTDTQYF
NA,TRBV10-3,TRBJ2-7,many,TGTGCCGCCGGGGGAAAGGGGAACCTCTACGAGCAGTACTTC,CAAGGKGNLYEQYF
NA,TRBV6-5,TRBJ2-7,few,TGTGCCAGCAAAACCCCGGCCGGGGATTTGGCGTCGCAGTACTTC,CASKTPAGDLASQYF
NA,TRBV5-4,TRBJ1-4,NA,TGTGCCAGCAGCCATGGGGGGACAACTAATGAAAAACTGTTTTTT,CASSHGGTTNEKLFF
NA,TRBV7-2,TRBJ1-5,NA,TGTGCCAGCAGCTCCCAGGGACAAAGTAGCAATCAGCCCCAGCATTTT,CASSSQGQSSNQPQHF
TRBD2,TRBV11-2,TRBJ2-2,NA,TGTGCCAGCAGCAGCGGGACTACCGGGGAGCTGTTTTTT,CASSSGTTGELFF
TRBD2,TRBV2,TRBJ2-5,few,TGTGCCAGCAGTGAACGGGGGGTCCAAGAGACCCAGTACTTC,CASSERGVQETQYF
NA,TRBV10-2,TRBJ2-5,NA,TGCGCCAGCAGTGAGCAGTCAGGCCAAGAGACCCAGTACTTC,CASSEQSGQETQYF
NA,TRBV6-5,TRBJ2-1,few,TGTGCCAGCAGTTTAGAGAATGAGCAGTTCTTC,CASSLENEQFF
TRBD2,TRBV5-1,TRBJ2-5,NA,TGCGCCAGCAGCTTTAGCGGGGACTTACAAGAGACCCAGTACTTC,CASSFSGDLQETQYF
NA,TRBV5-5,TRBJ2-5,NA,TGTGCCAGCAGCCCAGGTGCCGACGGGGCCCAGTACTTC,CASSPGADGAQYF
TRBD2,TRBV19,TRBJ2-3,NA,TGTGCCAGTAGCCCGCGGGGGGGCGAGACAGATACGCAGTATTTT,CASSPRGGETDTQYF
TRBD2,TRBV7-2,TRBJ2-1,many,TGTGCCAGCAGCTTAGATGGCGGGGGGCCAGGTGGCTACAATGAGCAGTTCTTC,CASSLDGGGPGGYNEQFF
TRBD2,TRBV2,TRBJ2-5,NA,TGTGCCAGCAGTCTACTAGCGGGGCAACGGGGGGAGACCCAGTACTTC,CASSLLAGQRGETQYF
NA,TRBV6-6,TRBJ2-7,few,TGTGCCAGCCGGGGAAACTCCGAATACGAGCAGTACTTC,CASRGNSEYEQYF
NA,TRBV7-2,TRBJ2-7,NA,TGTGCCAGCACCACAGGACCCGGTTACGAGCAGTACTTC,CASTTGPGYEQYF
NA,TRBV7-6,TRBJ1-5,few,TGTGCCAGCGCCGGGGGTAGCAATCAGCCCCAGCATTTT,CASAGGSNQPQHF
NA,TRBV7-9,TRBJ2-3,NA,TGTGCCAGCAGACCCGCAGGGGACGGGGGGCTTACGCAGTATTTT,CASRPAGDGGLTQYF
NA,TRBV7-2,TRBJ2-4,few,TGTGCCAGCAGCTCGGAGATTGGGGGGGGGCCGGGAAACATTCAGTACTTC,CASSSEIGGGPGNIQYF
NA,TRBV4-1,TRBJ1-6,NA,TGCGCCAGCAGCGAGCGGGGGCTAGATAATTCACCCCTCCACTTT,CASSERGLDNSPLHF
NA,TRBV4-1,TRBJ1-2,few,TGCGCCAGCAGCCAAGATCCGGCAGGGTCGGGTGGCTACACCTTC,CASSQDPAGSGGYTF
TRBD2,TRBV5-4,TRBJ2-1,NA,TGTGCCAGCAGCTACAGCGGGGGGTACAATGAGCAGTTCTTC,CASSYSGGYNEQFF
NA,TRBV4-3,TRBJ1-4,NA,TGCGCCAGCAGCCTTTACCCCGGTTCTAATGAAAAACTGTTTTTT,CASSLYPGSNEKLFF
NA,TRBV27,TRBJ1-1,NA,TGTGCCAGCAGTCCGCAGGGGCCCAACACTGAAGCTTTCTTT,CASSPQGPNTEAFF
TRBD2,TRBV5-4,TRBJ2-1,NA,TGTGCCACCTCGGGACTAGCGGGGTACAATGAGCAGTTCTTC,CATSGLAGYNEQFF
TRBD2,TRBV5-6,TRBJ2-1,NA,TGTGCCAGCAGCTTCTCTTCGGGCGGGGGTTTTAATGAGCAGTTCTTC,CASSFSSGGGFNEQFF
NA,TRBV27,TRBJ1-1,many,TGTGCCAGCAGCCGTAAAAACACTGAAGCTTTCTTT,CASSRKNTEAFF
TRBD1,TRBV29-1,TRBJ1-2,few,TGCAGCGCTCAGGGACAGTCGCGGGCTGGCTACACCTTC,CSAQGQSRAGYTF
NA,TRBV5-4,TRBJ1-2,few,TGTGCCAGCAAGGGGGGGGATAACTATGGCTACACCTTC,CASKGGDNYGYTF
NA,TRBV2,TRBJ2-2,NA,TGTGCCAGCAGTGAATATGGTGGAGGGGTAGGCGCCGGGGAGCTGTTTTTT,CASSEYGGGVGAGELFF
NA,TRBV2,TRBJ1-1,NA,TGTGCCAGCAGCTCAACAGAAAACACTGAAGCTTTCTTT,CASSSTENTEAFF
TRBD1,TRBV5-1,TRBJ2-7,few,TGCGCCAGCAGCTATGCGACAGGGGTCCACGAGCAGTACTTC,CASSYATGVHEQYF
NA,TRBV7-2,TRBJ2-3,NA,TGTGCCAGCAGCGTCAGGGAAGATACGCAGTATTTT,CASSVREDTQYF
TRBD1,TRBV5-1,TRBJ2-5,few,TGCGCCAGCAGTCCCGGCTCGACAGGGGTAGAGACCCAGTACTTC,CASSPGSTGVETQYF
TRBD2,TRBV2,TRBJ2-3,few,TGTGCCAGCAGTGTCGGGGGGAGCACAGATACGCAGTATTTT,CASSVGGSTDTQYF
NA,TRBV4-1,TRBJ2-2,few,TGCGCCAGCAGCCAAGATTGGGGGCCCGGGGAGCTGTTTTTT,CASSQDWGPGELFF
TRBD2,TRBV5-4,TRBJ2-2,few,TGTGCCAGCAGATATGGACTAGCGGGGAACACCGGGGAGCTGTTTTTT,CASRYGLAGNTGELFF
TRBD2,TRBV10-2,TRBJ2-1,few,TGCGCCGGAGCGACTAGCTTGAACGGTGATGAGCAGTTCTTC,CAGATSLNGDEQFF
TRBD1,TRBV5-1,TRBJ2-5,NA,TGCGCCAGCAGCCCGACAGGGTCAGAGACCCAGTACTTC,CASSPTGSETQYF
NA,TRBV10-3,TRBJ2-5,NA,TGTGCCATCAGTGCGACTATTCAAGGAGAGACCCAGTACTTC,CAISATIQGETQYF
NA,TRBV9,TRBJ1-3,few,TGTGCCAGCAGCACAGGTGGGAACTCTGGAAACACCATATATTTT,CASSTGGNSGNTIYF
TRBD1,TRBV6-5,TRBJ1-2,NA,TGTGCCAGCAGTACGACAGGGAGCTACACCTTC,CASSTTGSYTF
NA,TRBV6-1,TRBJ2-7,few,TGTGCCAGCAGTGAACCCGGGATGGGCTCCTACGAGCAGTACTTC,CASSEPGMGSYEQYF
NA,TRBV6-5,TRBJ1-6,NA,TGTGGCAGCAGATACGGGACACTCATCAATTCACCCCTCCACTTT,CGSRYGTLINSPLHF
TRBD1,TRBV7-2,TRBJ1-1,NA,TGTGCCAGCAGCTTCGATGACAGGGGGCGCGGGACTGAAGCTTTCTTT,CASSFDDRGRGTEAFF
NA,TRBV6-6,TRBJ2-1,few,TGTGCCAGCAGTCGAACTCGACTAGGTGATGAGCAGTTCTTC,CASSRTRLGDEQFF
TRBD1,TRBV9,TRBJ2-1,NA,TGTGCCAGCAGCGTTAGGACAGGGAGCTCCTACAATGAGCAGTTCTTC,CASSVRTGSSYNEQFF
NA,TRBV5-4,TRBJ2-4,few,TGTGCCAGCAGCTTGGGCAGCGATCTAGGCAATAACATTCAGTACTTC,CASSLGSDLGNNIQYF
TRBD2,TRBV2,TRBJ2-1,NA,TGTGCCAGCGCGGGGGGACCCTCGGGGGGGAATGAGCAGTTCTTC,CASAGGPSGGNEQFF